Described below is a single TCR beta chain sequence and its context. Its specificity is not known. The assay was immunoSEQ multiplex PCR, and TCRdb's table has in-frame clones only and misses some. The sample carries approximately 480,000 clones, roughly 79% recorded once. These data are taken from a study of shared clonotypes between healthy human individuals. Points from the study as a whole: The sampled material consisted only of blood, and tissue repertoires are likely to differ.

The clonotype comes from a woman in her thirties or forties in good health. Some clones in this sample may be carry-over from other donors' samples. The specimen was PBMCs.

The CDR3 DNA reads TGTGCCAGCAGGACCACTACCTATGGAGTTCATGAGCAGTTCTTC. Amino acids: CASRTTTYGVHEQFF. This rearrangement joins TRBV27 to TRBJ2-1; D unresolved. In germline, CDR1 is MNHEY, CDR2 SMNVEV (reference sequence). The CDR3 spans 15 residues. Trimming took 6 bases from V and 8 from J, leaving 20 bases between them.